This paragraph covers one T cell receptor beta chain sequence. These data belong to a study of blood T cell repertoires in COVID-19. The table came from immunoSEQ multiplex PCR; TCRdb's copy has only in-frame clones and leaves some out. In the table there are about 330,000 clones, roughly nine tenths of which are singletons. V was clipped by 5 bases and J by 0 bases, with 8 bases between them. The length of the CDR3 is 13 residues. The germline CDR1 and CDR2 sequences are GTSNPN and SVGIG (reference sequence). The sequence was collected from a woman aged 25 to 45 who had recovered from COVID-19. Material for sequencing was PBMCs or T cells enriched from blood (not recorded which). The V and J genes are TRBV30 and TRBJ1-5; D gene uncertain. The CDR3 nucleotides are TGTGCCTGGTCCCAATCTAGCAATCAGCCCCAGCATTTT. Protein sequence: CAWSQSSNQPQHF. Drawing the rest from reference TRBV30 and TRBJ1-5, the complete variable domain is SQTIHQWPATLVQPVGSPLSLECTVEGTSNPNLYWYRQAAGRGLQLLFYSVGIGQISSEVPQNLSASRPQDRQFILSSKKLLLSDSGFYLCAWSQSSNQPQHFGDGTRLSIL.